Listed below are T cell receptor beta chains from one sample, sequenced in a study of T cell responses to AZD1222 COVID-19 vaccine. The repertoire was sequenced with immunoSEQ multiplex PCR; TCRdb's copy has only in-frame clones and lacks some. The sample shows 97,000 or so clones, approximately 84% of them seen only once. Sequencing was performed on peripheral blood, taken on day 0 of AZD1222 vaccination. The receptors were sampled from an adult in good health. CDR3s include the opening cysteine and the closing phenylalanine or tryptophan. The order of the fields is D gene, J gene, V gene, clone size, CDR3 DNA, CDR3 protein. The D gene is left open where the match is weak. Clone size appears in some rows only: once, few, many, or a class for an expanded clone.

>.|TRBJ1-1|TRBV10-1|.
TGCGCCAGCAGTGAACAGCCGACTATGAACACTGAAGCTTTCTTT
CASSEQPTMNTEAFF
>.|TRBJ2-1|TRBV6-5|many
TGTGCCAGCAGTCAGAGGGATGAGCAGTTCTTC
CASSQRDEQFF
>.|TRBJ1-1|TRBV3-1/TRBV3-2|.
TGTGCCAGCAGCCAAGGAGGGGGGGAAGCTTTCTTT
CASSQGGGEAFF
>.|TRBJ1-5|TRBV14|.
TGTGCCAGCAGCCTCGGACGCAATCAGCCCCAGCATTTT
CASSLGRNQPQHF
>.|TRBJ2-1|TRBV6-5|.
TGTGCCAGCAGTCCCCCGCAAGGACAGACCAATGAGCAGTTCTTC
CASSPPQGQTNEQFF
>TRBD1|TRBJ1-5|TRBV27|.
TGTGCCAGCAGTCCTGAACAGGGGTCGTGGCAGCCCCAGCATTTT
CASSPEQGSWQPQHF
>.|TRBJ2-1|TRBV4-3|.
TGCGCCAGCAGCCAAGACCCAACAAATTCCTACAATGAGCAGTTCTTC
CASSQDPTNSYNEQFF
>TRBD1|TRBJ1-5|TRBV28|once
TGTGCCAGCAACAGGGGCTATAGCAATCAGCCCCAGCATTTT
CASNRGYSNQPQHF
>.|TRBJ2-5|TRBV18|.
TGTGCCAGCTCACCACCTATCCAAGAGACCCAGTACTTC
CASSPPIQETQYF
>.|TRBJ2-2|TRBV19|.
TGTGCCAGTGCCTCCCTTATTTGGTCGAACACCGGGGAGCTGTTTTTT
CASASLIWSNTGELFF
>TRBD2|TRBJ2-4|TRBV5-4|.
TGTGCCAGCAGCTCGGGGGGGGACACAGCCAAAAACATTCAGTACTTC
CASSSGGDTAKNIQYF
>.|TRBJ2-5|TRBV14|.
TGTGCCAGCAGCCAAGATCTGGGTTTGGGACAAGAGACCCAGTACTTC
CASSQDLGLGQETQYF
>.|TRBJ1-5|TRBV5-8|.
TGTGCCAGCAGCTTACTAGGGCCCCAGCATTTT
CASSLLGPQHF
>.|TRBJ1-2|TRBV6-1|.
TGTGCCAGCAGTGAAGGGCAGGGAGGCTACACCTTC
CASSEGQGGYTF
>.|TRBJ2-2|TRBV1|.
TGCACCAGCAGCCACAGGAACACCGGGGAGCTGTTTTTT
CTSSHRNTGELFF
>TRBD2|TRBJ2-5|TRBV3-1/TRBV3-2|.
TGTGCCAGCAGCCCTCTAGCGGGAGGGGGGATTAAACAAGAGACCCAGTACTTC
CASSPLAGGGIKQETQYF
>.|TRBJ1-6|TRBV3-1/TRBV3-2|.
TGTGCCAGCAGCCGGGAGGGTGTGAGTTCACCCCTCCACTTT
CASSREGVSSPLHF
>.|TRBJ1-1|TRBV2|.
TGTGCCAGCAGGAAACAGACAACCGGTGGCACTGAAGCTTTCTTT
CASRKQTTGGTEAFF
>.|TRBJ2-5|TRBV12-2|.
TGTGCAAGTCGCTGGACTCGTGGGACGCTTAAAGAGACCCAGTACTTC
CASRWTRGTLKETQYF
>.|TRBJ1-1|TRBV5-4|few
TGTGCCAGCAGCTTGACAGGGAGCGCTGAAGCTTTCTTT
CASSLTGSAEAFF
>TRBD1|TRBJ1-3|TRBV7-2|once
TGTGCCAGCAGCTCTACAGGGGGCTCTGGAAACACCATATATTTT
CASSSTGGSGNTIYF
>.|TRBJ2-5|TRBV24-1|.
TGTGCCACCGGCTCCCGGGGGGCTGGAGAGACCCAGTACTTC
CATGSRGAGETQYF
>TRBD1|TRBJ1-2|TRBV9|.
TGTGCCAGCAGCGGCACCGGGACAGGGGATTGGGGCTACACCTTC
CASSGTGTGDWGYTF
>.|TRBJ2-2|TRBV11-3|.
TGTGCCAGCAGCTTAGAATTCGGTTCCGGGGAGCTGTTTTTT
CASSLEFGSGELFF
>.|TRBJ1-5|TRBV7-2|.
TGTGCCAGCAGCTTAGGGGCGGTTCAGCCCCAGCATTTT
CASSLGAVQPQHF
>.|TRBJ2-5|TRBV18|.
TGTGCCAGCTCACCAAACGGGGACGGTGCGGAGACCCAGTACTTC
CASSPNGDGAETQYF
>.|TRBJ2-3|TRBV14|.
TGTGCCAGCAGCCAAGATGTCTCTAGCGTCACAGATACGCAGTATTTT
CASSQDVSSVTDTQYF
>TRBD1|TRBJ1-2|TRBV19|once
TGTGCCAGTAGTATTGACAGGGGGCGGAATGGCTACACCTTC
CASSIDRGRNGYTF
>.|TRBJ1-1|TRBV20-1|.
TGCAGTGCTAGAGTTTGGGGAGAGGATTTCTTT
CSARVWGEDFF
>.|TRBJ2-5|TRBV7-9|.
TGTGCCAGCAGCTTATGGGATACAGCCTCCCAAGAGACCCAGTACTTC
CASSLWDTASQETQYF
>.|TRBJ1-6|TRBV5-4|.
TGTGCCAGCAGCCTTTACGGGGGGGGCGCAGACTTT
CASSLYGGGADF
>TRBD1|TRBJ2-1|TRBV5-6|.
TGTGCCAGCAGCTCGGGACAGCCCGGGGATGAGCAGTTCTTC
CASSSGQPGDEQFF
>.|TRBJ1-3|TRBV7-9|.
TGTGCCAGCCTCTCGGGGGGGCCGGTGGGAAACACCATATATTTT
CASLSGGPVGNTIYF
>.|TRBJ2-1|TRBV6-5|.
TGTGCCAGCAGTTCGGTAAACTCCTACAATGAGCAGTTCTTC
CASSSVNSYNEQFF
>.|TRBJ2-7|TRBV5-1|.
TGCGCCAGCAGCTTGGATCTCCCTGTCTACGAGCAGTACTTC
CASSLDLPVYEQYF
>.|TRBJ1-1|TRBV7-9|.
TGTGCCAGCAGCTTAGTAACTGAAGCTTTCTTT
CASSLVTEAFF
>TRBD1|TRBJ1-5|TRBV2|.
TGTGCCAGCAGTCGGACAGGGGGAGATCAGCCCCAGCATTTT
CASSRTGGDQPQHF
>.|TRBJ2-2|TRBV11-3|.
TGTGCCAGCAGGAAGGGTCGGGACGGGGAGCTGTTTTTT
CASRKGRDGELFF
>.|TRBJ2-1|TRBV30|.
TGTGCCTGGGCCGAGGGGGGCCCTTCCTACAATGAGCAGTTCTTC
CAWAEGGPSYNEQFF
>.|TRBJ2-5|TRBV30|.
TGTGCCTGGAGTGTTGGATCGGGTCATCAAGAGACCCAGTACTTC
CAWSVGSGHQETQYF
>.|TRBJ2-7|TRBV29-1|.
TGCAGCGTCACGATAGCGACAGGCGAGCAGTACTTC
CSVTIATGEQYF
>TRBD1|TRBJ1-5|TRBV15|.
TGTGCCACCTCCGGGACAGGGGGCATTCAGCCCCAGCATTTT
CATSGTGGIQPQHF
>TRBD1|TRBJ2-7|TRBV5-4|.
TGTGCCAGCAGCTCGGGACAGGGCTCCTACGAGCAGTACTTC
CASSSGQGSYEQYF
>TRBD1|TRBJ2-3|TRBV9|.
TGTGCCAGCAGCGTCCGACAGGGTTCGGGCACAGATACGCAGTATTTT
CASSVRQGSGTDTQYF
>TRBD1|TRBJ1-4|TRBV14|.
TGTGCCAGCAGACGACAGGGATCTAATGAAAAACTGTTTTTT
CASRRQGSNEKLFF
>.|TRBJ1-1|TRBV30|.
TGTGCCTGGAGTGCCGGGAGGGGAGCTTTCTTT
CAWSAGRGAFF
>TRBD2|TRBJ2-1|TRBV19|.
TGTGCCAGTAGTATTTACCGGGGAGGGCCCCAGAAGGAGCAGTTCTTC
CASSIYRGGPQKEQFF
>.|TRBJ2-7|TRBV7-9|.
TGTGCCAGCAACACAATTTTGGAAGGGTACGAGCAGTACTTC
CASNTILEGYEQYF
>.|TRBJ1-2|TRBV11-2|.
TGTGCCAGCAGCTTAGGTCGACAAGGGAACTATGGCTACACCTTC
CASSLGRQGNYGYTF
>.|TRBJ1-3|TRBV7-9|.
TGTGCCAGCAGCTTTATCTACGGGCGTGGAAACACCATATATTTT
CASSFIYGRGNTIYF
>.|TRBJ2-7|TRBV12-3/TRBV12-4|once
TGTGCCAGCCGTTCGTCGGGCTACGAGCAGTACTTC
CASRSSGYEQYF
>.|TRBJ1-5|TRBV18|.
TGTGCCAGCTCACCGACTACAGGTCCTCAGCCCCAGCATTTT
CASSPTTGPQPQHF
>.|TRBJ1-6|TRBV7-9|.
TGTGCCAGCAGCCACATGACCGGAACTTATAATTCACCCCTCCACTTT
CASSHMTGTYNSPLHF
>.|TRBJ2-5|TRBV6-5|.
TGTGCCAGCAGTAGCAGCGGAAAGACCCAGTACTTC
CASSSSGKTQYF
>.|TRBJ1-2|TRBV29-1|.
TGCAGCGTTGAAGACAGAACCAGATATGGCTACACCTTC
CSVEDRTRYGYTF
>.|TRBJ1-5|TRBV7-9|once
TGTGCCAGCAGCTTAGCGGCGGATCAGCCCCAGCATTTT
CASSLAADQPQHF
>TRBD1|TRBJ2-5|TRBV29-1|.
TGCAGCGTTCGCCCGGACAGGGGATGGGAGACCCAGTACTTC
CSVRPDRGWETQYF